This entry lists 12 T cell receptor beta chains sequenced from one sample in a study of control samples from healthy donors and cancer patients. Here immunoSEQ multiplex PCR was the method, and the copy in TCRdb shows in-frame clones only, minus some. Of some 150,000 clones in the sample, approximately 93% were seen once. Material: blood. These receptors were collected from a man aged 50 or older in good health.

The V call is TRBV7-2, the J call TRBJ1-2; no definite D call. V was shortened by 4 bases and J by 7 bases, with 7 bases between the two germline ends. Germline values: CDR1 SGHTA, CDR2 FQGNSA. The CDR3 length is 11 residues. The CDR3 region is CASSWTSGYTF. As DNA, the CDR3 is TGTGCCAGCAGCTGGACTAGTGGCTACACCTTC.

The J gene is TRBJ2-5, the V gene TRBV12-5; D call uncertain. Germline V lookup: CDR1 LGHNT, CDR2 FRNRAP. Trimming removed 3 bases from V and 5 bases from J, with 7 bases in between. The CDR3 spans 12 residues. The CDR3, as DNA: TGTGCTAGTGGTTTTATAGACGAGACCCAGTACTTC. Its translation is CASGFIDETQYF.

This clone was observed a few times. The chain employs TRBV19 and TRBJ2-7; 8 bases map to TRBD2. This CDR3 contains 14 residues. Germline trimming cut 4 bases from V and 7 bases from J; bases unmatched to any gene: 9. The germline V gene has CDR1 LNHDA and CDR2 SQIVND (reference sequence). For the CDR3, the DNA is TGTGCCAGTAGTAGGTGGCGGGAGGCCGGGGAGCAGTACTTC. Translation: CASSRWREAGEQYF.

The J gene is TRBJ2-7, the V gene TRBV6-5; TRBD2 matches at 10 bases. Germline V gene sequence: CDR1 MNHEY, CDR2 SVGAGI. J was trimmed by 3 bases and V by 7 bases; bases with no gene match: 3. The CDR3 is 13 amino acids. CDR3 in amino acids: CASIWTSGYEQYF. The CDR3 DNA reads TGTGCCAGCATCTGGACTAGCGGCTACGAGCAGTACTTC.

V gene TRBV5-7 combines with J gene TRBJ2-7, with a tentative D call TRBD2 (5 bases). TRBV5-7 belongs to the ORF category, with a function that is uncertain. The CDR3 sequence is 16 residues long. V was clipped by 1 base and J by 2 bases, with 16 bases between them. CDR3 residues: CASSLTEGSSTYEQYF. DNA of the CDR3: TGTGCCAGCAGCTTGACAGAGGGTAGTTCGACCTACGAGCAGTACTTC.

The gene calls are TRBV15 and TRBJ2-4; D remains ambiguous. The V end was cut by 0 bases, the J end by 2 bases, with 11 bases between. The length of the CDR3 is 16 residues. Looked up from germline, CDR1 is LNHNV and CDR2 is YYDKDF (reference sequence). CDR3 nucleotides: TGTGCCACCAGCAGAGATAGGGCCGGGTCCAAAAACATTCAGTACTTC. Residues: CATSRDRAGSKNIQYF.

The rearrangement uses TRBV6-5 and TRBJ2-7; D gene unclear. Germline V gene data show CDR1 as MNHEY and CDR2 as SVGAGI. V was cut by 2 bases and J by 2 bases, with 13 bases left in between. There are 15 residues in the CDR3. The CDR3 sequence is CASSYQSWGTYEQYF. CDR3 bases: TGTGCCAGCAGTTACCAGTCCTGGGGTACCTACGAGCAGTACTTC.

The DNA of the CDR3 is TGTGCCAGCAAAAGGACTAGCGGGACACTAGTAACAGATACGCAGTATTTT. This codes for CASKRTSGTLVTDTQYF. V and J are TRBV27 and TRBJ2-3, with TRBD2 identical over 12 bases. The CDR3 loop spans 17 amino acids. Trimming cost V 7 bases and J 3 bases; bases outside gene matches: 11. Germline-derived CDR1 and CDR2 are MNHEY and SMNVEV (reference sequence).

This clone showed up just once. V and J are TRBV6-1 and TRBJ1-2, with a tentative D call TRBD1 (5 bases). The CDR3 extends over 13 amino acids. Germline lookup yields CDR1 MNHNS and CDR2 SASEGT. V dropped 1 base and J dropped 4 bases, with 7 bases sitting between them. This CDR3 reads CASSEGRVYGYTF. In DNA, the CDR3 is TGTGCCAGCAGTGAAGGCAGGGTCTATGGCTACACCTTC.

This sequence joins TRBV15 and TRBJ2-5; the match to TRBD1 covers 7 bases. This CDR3 contains 16 residues. The germline V gene encodes CDR1 LNHNV and CDR2 YYDKDF (reference sequence). The V and J ends lost 1 base and 2 bases, in that order; junction bases with no gene match: 7. CDR3 sequence reads: CATSRAPTGWQETQYF. Here the CDR3 DNA reads TGTGCCACCAGCAGAGCCCCGACAGGGTGGCAAGAGACCCAGTACTTC.

The chain employs TRBV4-2 and TRBJ2-1, with 9 positions matching TRBD2. V lost 8 bases to trimming and J lost 2 bases; unmatched junction nucleotides: 7. This CDR3 spans 15 amino acids. CDR1 and CDR2 (germline): LGHNA, YNFKEQ. The CDR3 coding sequence is TGTGCCAGCGGTCCTTCTAGCGGGACCTACAATGAGCAGTTCTTC. Translation gives CASGPSSGTYNEQFF.

V is TRBV30 and J is TRBJ2-2; D uncertain. Trimming cost V 1 base and J 2 bases, with 8 bases left between them. The CDR3 contains 14 residues. The germline gives CDR1 GTSNPN, CDR2 SVGIG (reference sequence). The CDR3, as DNA: TGTGCCTGGAGTGCGGAAGCTAACACCGGGGAGCTGTTTTTT. Its protein is CAWSAEANTGELFF.